This TCR beta chain appears in the sequencing data of a study of blood T cells in healthy people across ages. Study results and limitations: A roughly linear fall in TCR beta diversity per million T cells was seen with increasing age. Long-lived donors exceeded aged donors in naive CD4+ cells and diversity.

The CDR3 consists of 15 residues. V was clipped by 5 bases and J by 4 bases, with 16 bases between them. Germline CDR1 and CDR2: MNHEY and SVGEGT. Then a second PCR, running roughly 7 to 11 cycles, was carried out with a sample-barcoded 5' primer and a J-beta primer mix. Every cDNA was tagged by a template-switch adaptor with 12 random nucleotides. TCRdb ran MiXCR on the 5' RACE reads and lists one entry per CDR3 protein. The sample has about 940,000 distinct CDR3 sequences; about 48% are singletons. Comment on this clonotype: Its antigen is not identified.

V is TRBV6-2 or TRBV6-3 and J is TRBJ2-3; D may be TRBD2 (5 bases). This TCR was recovered from a young man in good health. The sequenced sample was blood. The CDR3 nucleotides are TGTGCCAGCAGTGGAGGACCATCCATCGCAGATACGCAGTATTTT. Translated, it gives CASSGGPSIADTQYF.